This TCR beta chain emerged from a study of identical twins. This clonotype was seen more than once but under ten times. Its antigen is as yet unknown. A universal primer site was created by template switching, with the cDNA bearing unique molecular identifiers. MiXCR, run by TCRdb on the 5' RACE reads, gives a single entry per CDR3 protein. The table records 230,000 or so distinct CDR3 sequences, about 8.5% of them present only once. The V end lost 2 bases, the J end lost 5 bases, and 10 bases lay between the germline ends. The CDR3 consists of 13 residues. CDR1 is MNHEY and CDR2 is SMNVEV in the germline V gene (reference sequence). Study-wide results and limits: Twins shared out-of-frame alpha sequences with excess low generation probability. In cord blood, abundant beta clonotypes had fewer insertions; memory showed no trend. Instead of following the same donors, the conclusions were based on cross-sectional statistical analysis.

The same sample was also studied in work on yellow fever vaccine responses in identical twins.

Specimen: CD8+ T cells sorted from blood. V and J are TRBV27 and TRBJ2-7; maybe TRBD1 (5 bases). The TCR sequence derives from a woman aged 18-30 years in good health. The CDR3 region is CASSLGANDEQYF. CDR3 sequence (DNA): TGTGCCAGCAGTTTAGGGGCTAACGACGAGCAGTACTTC.